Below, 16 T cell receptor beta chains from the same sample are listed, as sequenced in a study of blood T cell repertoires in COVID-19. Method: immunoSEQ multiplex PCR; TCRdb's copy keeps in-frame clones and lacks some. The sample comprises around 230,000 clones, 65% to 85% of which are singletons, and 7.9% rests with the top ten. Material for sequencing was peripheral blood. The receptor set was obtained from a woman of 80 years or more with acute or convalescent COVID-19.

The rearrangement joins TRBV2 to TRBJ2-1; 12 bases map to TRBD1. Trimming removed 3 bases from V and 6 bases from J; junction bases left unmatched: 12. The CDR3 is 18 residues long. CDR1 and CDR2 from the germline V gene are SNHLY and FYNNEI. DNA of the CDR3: TGTGCCAGCAGTGATATGGGCTTTGGGACAGGGGGCATCAATGAGCAGTTCTTC. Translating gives CASSDMGFGTGGINEQFF.

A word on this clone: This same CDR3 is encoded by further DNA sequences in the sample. In DNA form, the CDR3 reads TGCGCCAGCTCCTCCGGACAGGGGGCTTACGAGCAGTACTTC. Translating gives CASSSGQGAYEQYF. V gene TRBV5-1 combines with J gene TRBJ2-7; 11 bases map to TRBD1. Losses at the gene ends were 7 bases for V and 4 bases for J; bases not matched to a gene: 7. The CDR3 consists of 14 residues. Germline-derived CDR1 and CDR2 are SGHRS and YFSETQ.

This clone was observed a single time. CDR3 sequence reads: CASSPGDYSYEQYF. The CDR3, as DNA: TGCGCCAGCAGCCCCGGGGACTACTCCTACGAGCAGTACTTC. The V and J genes are TRBV4-1 and TRBJ2-7, with 7 positions matching TRBD2. This CDR3 has 14 amino acids. CDR1 is MGHRA and CDR2 is YSYEKL in the germline V gene. Trimming at V came to 4 bases and at J to 0 bases, leaving 3 bases not matched to a gene.

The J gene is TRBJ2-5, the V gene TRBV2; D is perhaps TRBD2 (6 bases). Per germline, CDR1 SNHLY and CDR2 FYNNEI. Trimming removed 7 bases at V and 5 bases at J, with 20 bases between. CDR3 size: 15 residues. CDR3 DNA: TGTGCCAGCAAGGTGGGGACTGGACCGGGTGAGACCCAGTACTTC. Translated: CASKVGTGPGETQYF. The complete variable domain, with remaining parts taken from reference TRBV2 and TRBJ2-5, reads EPEVTQTPSHQVTQMGQEVILRCVPISNHLYFYWYRQILGQKVEFLVSFYNNEISEKSEIFDDQFSVERPDGSNFTLKIRSTKLEDSAMYFCASKVGTGPGETQYFGPGTRLLVL.

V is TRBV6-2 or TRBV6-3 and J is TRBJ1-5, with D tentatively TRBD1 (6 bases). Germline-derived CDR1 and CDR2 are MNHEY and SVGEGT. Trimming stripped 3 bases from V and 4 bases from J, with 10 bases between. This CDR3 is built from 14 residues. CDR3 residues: CASSYNTGNQPQHF. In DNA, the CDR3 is TGTGCCAGCAGTTATAATACAGGGAATCAGCCCCAGCATTTT.

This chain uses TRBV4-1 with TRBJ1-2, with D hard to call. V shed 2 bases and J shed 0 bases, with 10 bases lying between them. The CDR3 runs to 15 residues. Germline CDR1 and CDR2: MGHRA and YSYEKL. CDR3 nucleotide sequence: TGCGCCAGCAGCCAACCCGTCGAGACTAACTATGGCTACACCTTC. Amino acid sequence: CASSQPVETNYGYTF.

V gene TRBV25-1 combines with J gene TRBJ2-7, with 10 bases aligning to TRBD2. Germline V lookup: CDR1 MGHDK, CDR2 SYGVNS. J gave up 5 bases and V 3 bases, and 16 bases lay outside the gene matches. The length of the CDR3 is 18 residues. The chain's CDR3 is CASSDPKLASGRLNEQYF. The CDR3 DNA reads TGTGCCAGCAGTGACCCCAAACTAGCTAGCGGGAGACTGAACGAGCAGTACTTC.

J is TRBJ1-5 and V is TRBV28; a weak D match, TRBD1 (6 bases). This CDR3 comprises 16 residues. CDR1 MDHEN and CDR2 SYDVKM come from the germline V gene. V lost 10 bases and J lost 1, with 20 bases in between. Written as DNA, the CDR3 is TGTGCCACCTCATCGACACAGGGAACAAGCAATCAGCCCCAGCATTTT. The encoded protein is CATSSTQGTSNQPQHF.

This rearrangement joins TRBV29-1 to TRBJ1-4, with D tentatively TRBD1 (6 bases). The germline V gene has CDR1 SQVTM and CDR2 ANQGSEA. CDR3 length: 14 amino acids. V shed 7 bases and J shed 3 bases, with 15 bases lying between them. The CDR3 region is CSAVQGSANEKLFF. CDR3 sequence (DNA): TGCAGCGCTGTACAGGGTTCAGCTAATGAAAAACTGTTTTTT.

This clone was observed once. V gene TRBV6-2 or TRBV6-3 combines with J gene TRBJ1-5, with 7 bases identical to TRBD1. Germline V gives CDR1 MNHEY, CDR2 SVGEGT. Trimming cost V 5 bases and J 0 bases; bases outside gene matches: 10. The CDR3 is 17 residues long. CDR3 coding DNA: TGTGCCAGCAGTGCACTTGGGACAGCTCATAGCAATCAGCCCCAGCATTTT. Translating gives CASSALGTAHSNQPQHF.

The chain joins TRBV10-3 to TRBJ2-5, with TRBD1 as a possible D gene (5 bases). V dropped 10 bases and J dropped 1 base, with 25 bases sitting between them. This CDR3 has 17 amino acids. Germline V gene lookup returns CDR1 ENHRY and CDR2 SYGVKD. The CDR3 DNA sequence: TGTGCCACCCAAAAGGCAGGGCCCCGCCTGGGCCAAGAGACCCAGTACTTC. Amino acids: CATQKAGPRLGQETQYF.

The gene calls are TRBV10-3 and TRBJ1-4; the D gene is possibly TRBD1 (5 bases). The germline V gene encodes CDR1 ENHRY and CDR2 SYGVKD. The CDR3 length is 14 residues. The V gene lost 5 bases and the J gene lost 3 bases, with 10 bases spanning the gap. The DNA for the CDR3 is TGTGCCATCAGTAATCAGGGATCTAATGAAAAACTGTTTTTT. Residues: CAISNQGSNEKLFF.

Here the CDR3 reads CASSLNRNTEAFF. CDR3 nucleotides: TGTGCCAGCAGCCTGAACAGGAACACTGAAGCTTTCTTT. This sequence joins TRBV11-3 and TRBJ1-1; D ambiguous. The V and J ends lost 5 bases and 1 base respectively, with 8 bases between them. Germline V gene data show CDR1 as SGHNT and CDR2 as YENEEA. The CDR3 contains 13 residues.

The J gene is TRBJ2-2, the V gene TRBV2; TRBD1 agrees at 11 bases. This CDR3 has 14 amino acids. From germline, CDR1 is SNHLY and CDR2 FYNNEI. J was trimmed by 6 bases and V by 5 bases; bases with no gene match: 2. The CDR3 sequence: CASSSGQGAGELFF. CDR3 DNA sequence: TGTGCCAGCAGTTCGGGACAGGGGGCCGGGGAGCTGTTTTTT.

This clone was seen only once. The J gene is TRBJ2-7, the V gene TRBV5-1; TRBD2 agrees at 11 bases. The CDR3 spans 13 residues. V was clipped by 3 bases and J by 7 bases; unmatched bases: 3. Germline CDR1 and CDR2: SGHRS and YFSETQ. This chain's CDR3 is CASSSLAGGEQYF. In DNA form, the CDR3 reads TGCGCCAGCAGCTCCTTAGCGGGAGGGGAGCAGTACTTC.

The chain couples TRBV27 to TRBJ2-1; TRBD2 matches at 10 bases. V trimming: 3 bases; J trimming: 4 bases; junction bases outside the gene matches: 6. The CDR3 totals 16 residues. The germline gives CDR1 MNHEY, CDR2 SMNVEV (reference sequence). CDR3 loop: CASSFTAGGSYNEQFF. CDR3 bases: TGTGCCAGCAGTTTCACAGCGGGGGGGAGTTACAATGAGCAGTTCTTC.